This TCR beta chain was profiled in a study of cytomegalovirus exposure and HLA in healthy donors. Use of 60 Vbeta and 13 Jbeta primers characterized the PCR. The repertoire was sequenced with immunoSEQ multiplex PCR; TCRdb's copy has only in-frame clones and lacks some. The sample shows about 78,000 clones, more than 65% of them seen only once. The germline CDR1 and CDR2 sequences are GTSNPN and SVGIG (reference sequence). CDR3 length equals 13 residues. V lost 4 bases and J lost 3; bases outside the gene matches: 3. Study-level findings and limits: Roughly uniform depth of sequencing across donors was assumed in presence/absence analyses.

Remarks on this clone: As yet, its antigen is unknown.

Sequencing was carried out using PBMCs. The sequence was collected from a woman aged 40 to 50 in good health and CMV-seropositive. The chain is built from TRBV30 and TRBJ2-7, with TRBD2 matching 10 bases. CDR3 nucleotides: TGTGCCTGGACTAGCGGGAGTTTCTACGAGCAGTACTTC. Translated, it gives CAWTSGSFYEQYF.